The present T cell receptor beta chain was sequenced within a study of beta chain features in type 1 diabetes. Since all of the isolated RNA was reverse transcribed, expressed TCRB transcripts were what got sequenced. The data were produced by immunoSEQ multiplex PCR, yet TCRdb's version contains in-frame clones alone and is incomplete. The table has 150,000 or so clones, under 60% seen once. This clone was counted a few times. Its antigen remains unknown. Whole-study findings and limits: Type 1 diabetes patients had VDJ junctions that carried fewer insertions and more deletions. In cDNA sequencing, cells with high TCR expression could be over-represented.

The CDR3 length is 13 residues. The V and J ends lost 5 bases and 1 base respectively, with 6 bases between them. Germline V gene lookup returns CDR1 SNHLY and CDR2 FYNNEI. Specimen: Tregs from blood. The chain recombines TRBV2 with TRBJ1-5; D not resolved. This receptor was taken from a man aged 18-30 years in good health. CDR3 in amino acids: CASSRWSNQPQHF. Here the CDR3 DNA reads TGTGCCAGCAGTCGGTGGAGCAATCAGCCCCAGCATTTT.